A selection of T cell receptor beta chains follows, all from one sample in a study of cytomegalovirus exposure and HLA in healthy donors. Sequencing used immunoSEQ multiplex PCR; TCRdb keeps in-frame clones, though not all of them. The table shows roughly 230,000 clones, with around 90% occurring only once. The sample consisted of PBMCs. Receptors originate from a girl aged 2 to 10 in good health and CMV-seronegative. The CDR3 runs from the conserved cysteine through the conserved F or W. Each record gives: D gene, J gene, V gene, clone size, CDR3 DNA, CDR3 protein. D genes are given only for firm matches. Size is stated for part of the rows, as once, few or many counts, or as a class when the clone is expanded.

D gene: TRBD2
J gene: TRBJ2-1
V gene: TRBV9
clone size: -
CDR3 DNA: TGTGCCAGCAGCGTTCTAGCGGGAGGGCCGGGCTATGAGCAGTTCTTC
CDR3 protein: CASSVLAGGPGYEQFF

D gene: TRBD1
J gene: TRBJ2-5
V gene: TRBV27
clone size: once
CDR3 DNA: TGTGCCAGCAGGAAACAGGGGCCCCAAGAGACCCAGTACTTC
CDR3 protein: CASRKQGPQETQYF

D gene: -
J gene: TRBJ2-7
V gene: TRBV28
clone size: -
CDR3 DNA: TGTGCCAGCAGTTTGGGCAGCTCCTACGAGCAGTACTTC
CDR3 protein: CASSLGSSYEQYF

D gene: TRBD1
J gene: TRBJ1-1
V gene: TRBV4-1
clone size: few
CDR3 DNA: TGCGCCAGCAGCCAGGCCCCCGGACAGGGAGGTTTAGACACTGAAGCTTTCTTT
CDR3 protein: CASSQAPGQGGLDTEAFF

D gene: -
J gene: TRBJ1-2
V gene: TRBV30
clone size: -
CDR3 DNA: TGTGCCTGGAGTATTGGGTCCACGAGGGGGACCACTAACTATGGCTACACCTTC
CDR3 protein: CAWSIGSTRGTTNYGYTF

D gene: TRBD2
J gene: TRBJ2-7
V gene: TRBV6-6
clone size: -
CDR3 DNA: TGTGCCAGCAGGGCCGGGACTACCTCCTACGAGCAGTACTTC
CDR3 protein: CASRAGTTSYEQYF

D gene: -
J gene: TRBJ2-1
V gene: TRBV27
clone size: -
CDR3 DNA: TGTGCCAGCAGCCCCCTAAACAATGAGCAGTTCTTC
CDR3 protein: CASSPLNNEQFF

D gene: -
J gene: TRBJ1-4
V gene: TRBV13
clone size: -
CDR3 DNA: TGTGCCAGCAGCCTACGGGGGGCAACTAATGAAAAACTGTTTTTT
CDR3 protein: CASSLRGATNEKLFF

D gene: TRBD2
J gene: TRBJ2-5
V gene: TRBV9
clone size: -
CDR3 DNA: TGTGCCAGCAGCCTCCACCCAGCAGCGGGGGCGCAAGAGACCCAGTACTTC
CDR3 protein: CASSLHPAAGAQETQYF

D gene: -
J gene: TRBJ1-2
V gene: TRBV13
clone size: -
CDR3 DNA: TGTGCCAGCAGCTTAACGACGGGAAACTATGGCTACACCTTC
CDR3 protein: CASSLTTGNYGYTF

D gene: -
J gene: TRBJ2-2
V gene: TRBV7-9
clone size: -
CDR3 DNA: TGTGCCAGCAGCTTAGTGGGCTCGATGAACACCGGGGAGCTGTTTTTT
CDR3 protein: CASSLVGSMNTGELFF

D gene: -
J gene: TRBJ2-1
V gene: TRBV7-2
clone size: -
CDR3 DNA: TGTGCCAGCAGCTTAGTCTCCTATGGGCGCCCCGATGAGCAGTTCTTC
CDR3 protein: CASSLVSYGRPDEQFF

D gene: TRBD1
J gene: TRBJ1-3
V gene: TRBV15
clone size: -
CDR3 DNA: TGTGCCACCAGCAGCGTGGGACAGGGCTTAAAGTCTGGAAACACCATATATTTT
CDR3 protein: CATSSVGQGLKSGNTIYF

D gene: TRBD1
J gene: TRBJ1-1
V gene: TRBV5-1
clone size: -
CDR3 DNA: TGCGCCAGCAGCGTAACCGGGACAGGAGCTAACACTGAAGCTTTCTTT
CDR3 protein: CASSVTGTGANTEAFF

D gene: -
J gene: TRBJ1-2
V gene: TRBV6-4
clone size: -
CDR3 DNA: TGTGCCAGCAGTGACCCGGGAGTCTATGGCTACACCTTC
CDR3 protein: CASSDPGVYGYTF

D gene: -
J gene: TRBJ2-1
V gene: TRBV21-1
clone size: -
CDR3 DNA: -
CDR3 protein: CASSKVASGSLNEQFF

D gene: -
J gene: TRBJ2-7
V gene: TRBV4-1
clone size: -
CDR3 DNA: TGCGCCAGCAGCCAATCGGACAGTTGGGGGTACGAGCAGTACTTC
CDR3 protein: CASSQSDSWGYEQYF

D gene: -
J gene: TRBJ2-3
V gene: TRBV15
clone size: -
CDR3 DNA: TGTGCCACCAGCAGAGATCTGGGAGCAGATACGCAGTATTTT
CDR3 protein: CATSRDLGADTQYF

D gene: -
J gene: TRBJ2-7
V gene: TRBV5-4
clone size: -
CDR3 DNA: TGTGCCAGCAGCCCGGCCGGGATAGCAAACGAGCAGTACTTC
CDR3 protein: CASSPAGIANEQYF

D gene: TRBD1
J gene: TRBJ2-7
V gene: TRBV7-9
clone size: -
CDR3 DNA: TGTGCCAGCTCAAGGGACAGGGATCGCGAGCAGTACTTC
CDR3 protein: CASSRDRDREQYF

D gene: -
J gene: TRBJ2-7
V gene: TRBV7-9
clone size: few
CDR3 DNA: TGTGCCAGCAGCTTTTCCCCTCACGAGCAGTACTTC
CDR3 protein: CASSFSPHEQYF

D gene: TRBD2
J gene: TRBJ2-1
V gene: TRBV13
clone size: -
CDR3 DNA: TGTGCCAGCAGCTTAGGACTAGCGGGGGGGGTGTACAATGAGCAGTTCTTC
CDR3 protein: CASSLGLAGGVYNEQFF

D gene: TRBD1
J gene: TRBJ2-2
V gene: TRBV6-1
clone size: few
CDR3 DNA: TGTGCCAGTTGTACGGGACAGGGTGGCACCGGGGAGCTGTTTTTT
CDR3 protein: CASCTGQGGTGELFF

D gene: TRBD2
J gene: TRBJ2-3
V gene: TRBV4-1
clone size: -
CDR3 DNA: TGCGCCAGCAGCCAAGGGGGCGCCGGGGGGGTCACAGATACGCAGTATTTT
CDR3 protein: CASSQGGAGGVTDTQYF

D gene: TRBD1
J gene: TRBJ1-4
V gene: TRBV18
clone size: -
CDR3 DNA: TGTGCCAGCTCACCACAGGGGGCCTATAATGAAAAACTGTTTTTT
CDR3 protein: CASSPQGAYNEKLFF

D gene: TRBD2
J gene: TRBJ2-3
V gene: TRBV6-5
clone size: -
CDR3 DNA: TGTGCCAGCAGCCCCACTAGCGGAAGCACAGATACGCAGTATTTT
CDR3 protein: CASSPTSGSTDTQYF

D gene: TRBD2
J gene: TRBJ2-1
V gene: TRBV11-2
clone size: -
CDR3 DNA: TGTGCCAGCGACCTAGCGGGGGGCTCCTACAATGAGCAGTTCTTC
CDR3 protein: CASDLAGGSYNEQFF

D gene: -
J gene: TRBJ2-2
V gene: TRBV7-9
clone size: -
CDR3 DNA: TGTGCCAGCAGCTCGGGGGTGGCGGACCTCACCGGGGAGCTGTTTTTT
CDR3 protein: CASSSGVADLTGELFF

D gene: -
J gene: TRBJ2-5
V gene: TRBV6-5
clone size: -
CDR3 DNA: TGTGCCAGCACCCCCGGAGTCGCCGAGACCCAGTACTTC
CDR3 protein: CASTPGVAETQYF

D gene: -
J gene: TRBJ1-1
V gene: TRBV6-5
clone size: few
CDR3 DNA: TGTGCCAGCAGTTACTCGGGGGGGCAGTGGGACACTGAAGCTTTCTTT
CDR3 protein: CASSYSGGQWDTEAFF

D gene: -
J gene: TRBJ2-1
V gene: TRBV9
clone size: -
CDR3 DNA: TGTGCCAGCAGCGTAGTAGCTGGGTACAATGAGCAGTTCTTC
CDR3 protein: CASSVVAGYNEQFF